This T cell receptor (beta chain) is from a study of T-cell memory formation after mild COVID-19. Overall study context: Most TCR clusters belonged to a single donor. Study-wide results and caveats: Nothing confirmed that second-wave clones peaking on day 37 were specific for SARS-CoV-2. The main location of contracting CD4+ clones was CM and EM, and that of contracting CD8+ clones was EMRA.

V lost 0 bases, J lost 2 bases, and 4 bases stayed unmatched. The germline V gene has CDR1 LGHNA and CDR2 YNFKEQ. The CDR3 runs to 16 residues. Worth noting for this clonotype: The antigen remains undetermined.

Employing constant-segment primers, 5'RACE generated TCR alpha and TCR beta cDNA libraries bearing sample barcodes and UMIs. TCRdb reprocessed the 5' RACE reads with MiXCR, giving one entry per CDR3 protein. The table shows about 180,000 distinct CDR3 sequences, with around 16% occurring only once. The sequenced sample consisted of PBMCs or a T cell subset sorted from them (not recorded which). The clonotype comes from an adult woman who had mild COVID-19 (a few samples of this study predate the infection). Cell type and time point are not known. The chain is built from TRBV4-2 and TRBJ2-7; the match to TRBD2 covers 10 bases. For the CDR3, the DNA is TGTGCCAGCAGCCAAGATAGCCTAGCGGGGGCCTACGAGCAGTACTTC. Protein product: CASSQDSLAGAYEQYF.